This T cell receptor beta chain appears in the sequencing data of a study of cytomegalovirus exposure and HLA in healthy donors. The PCR had 60 Vbeta and 13 Jbeta primers. Method: immunoSEQ multiplex PCR; TCRdb's copy keeps in-frame clones and lacks some. The sample carries about 94,000 clones, over 60% recorded once. The CDR3 sequence is 14 residues long. Germline V gene data show CDR1 as SGDLS and CDR2 as YYNGEE. V lost 3 bases and J 4 bases, leaving 13 bases between the germline ends. Sequencing was performed on PBMCs. V and J are TRBV9 and TRBJ1-2, with a tentative D call TRBD1 (6 bases). The source is a man younger than 45 in good health and CMV-seronegative. In DNA, the CDR3 is TGTGCCAGCAGCGCCTTGGACAGCTCCTATGGCTACACCTTC. Its translation is CASSALDSSYGYTF.